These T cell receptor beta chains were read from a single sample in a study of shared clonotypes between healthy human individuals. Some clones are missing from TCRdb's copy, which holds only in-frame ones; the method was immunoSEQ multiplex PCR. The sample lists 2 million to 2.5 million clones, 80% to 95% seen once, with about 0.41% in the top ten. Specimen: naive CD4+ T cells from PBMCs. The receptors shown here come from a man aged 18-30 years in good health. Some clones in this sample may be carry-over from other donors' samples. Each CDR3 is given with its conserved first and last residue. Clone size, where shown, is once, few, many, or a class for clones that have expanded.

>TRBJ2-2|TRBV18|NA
CASSPLVSRFTGELFF
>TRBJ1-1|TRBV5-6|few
CASSLVPGTEAFF
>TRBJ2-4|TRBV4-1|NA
CASSQVGRAAINNQYF
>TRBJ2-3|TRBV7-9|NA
CAYGSGTDTQYF
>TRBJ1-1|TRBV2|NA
CASSDNAAEAFF
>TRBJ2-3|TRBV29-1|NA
CSVNRDITSTDTQYF
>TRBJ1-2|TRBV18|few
CASSPEANYGYTF
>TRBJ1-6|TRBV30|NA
CAWRGTASPPLHF
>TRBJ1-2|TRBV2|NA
CASSEGGTGAVRGYTF
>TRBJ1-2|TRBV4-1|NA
CASSQEPDSTMGYTF
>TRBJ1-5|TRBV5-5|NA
CASSSEGNGNQPQHF
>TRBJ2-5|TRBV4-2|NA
CASSRRGAGDLLETQYF
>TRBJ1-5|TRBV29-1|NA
CSVAPPQHF
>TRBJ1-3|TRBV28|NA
CASSFHSGTSWGSGNTIYF
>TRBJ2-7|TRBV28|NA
CASSWGQGAVEQYF
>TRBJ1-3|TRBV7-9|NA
CASSPTGYTIYF
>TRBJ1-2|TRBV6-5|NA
CASSYSKQLNYGYTF
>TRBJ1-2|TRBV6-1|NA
CASSEEKGSHYNGYTF
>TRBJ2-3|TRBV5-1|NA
CASSFAGGPEDTQYF
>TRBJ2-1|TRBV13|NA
CASSFRGRVYNEQFF
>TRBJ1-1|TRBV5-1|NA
CASSLDTGNTEAFF
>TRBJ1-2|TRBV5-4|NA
CASSWGGTGDYGYTF
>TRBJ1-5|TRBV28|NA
CASSSSQPQHF
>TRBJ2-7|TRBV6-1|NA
CASRYRESYEQYF
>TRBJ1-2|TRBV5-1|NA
CASSLDGLYGYTF
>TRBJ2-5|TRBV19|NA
CASSIVPGRAKETQYF
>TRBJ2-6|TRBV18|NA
CASSPPGANVLTF
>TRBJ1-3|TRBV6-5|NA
CASSIDRVTGNTIYF
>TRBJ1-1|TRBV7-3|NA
CASSPAHGGMNTEAFF
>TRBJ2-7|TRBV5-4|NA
CASSLAVYNEQYF
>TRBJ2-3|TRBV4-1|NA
CASSQVGQGPDTQYF
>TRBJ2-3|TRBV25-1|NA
CASSLSVDTQYF
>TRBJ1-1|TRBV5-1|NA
CASSLQGASTEAFF
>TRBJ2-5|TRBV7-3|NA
CASSLFGGPGETQYF
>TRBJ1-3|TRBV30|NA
CAWSTGSGNTIYF
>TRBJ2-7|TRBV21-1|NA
CASLPRRTSIEQYF
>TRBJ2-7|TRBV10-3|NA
CAISRTGTYEQYF
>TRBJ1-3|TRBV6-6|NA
CASRPPRGASGNTIYF
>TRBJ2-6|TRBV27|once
CASSSRQGRSGANVLTF
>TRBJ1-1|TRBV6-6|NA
CASSYSGRNTEAFF
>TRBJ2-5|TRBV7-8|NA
CAVAGNRETQYF
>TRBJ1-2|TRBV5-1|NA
CASSLGTLNYGYTF
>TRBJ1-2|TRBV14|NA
CASSRQGSGYGYTF
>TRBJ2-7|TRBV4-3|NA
CASSQEASGRGLDEQYF
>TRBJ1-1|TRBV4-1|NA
CASSQVFGQGPKAFF
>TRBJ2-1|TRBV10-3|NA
CAISETSGSINEQFF
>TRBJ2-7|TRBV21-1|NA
CASSKGGNPYEQYF
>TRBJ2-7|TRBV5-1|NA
CASSFRQGQAYEQYF
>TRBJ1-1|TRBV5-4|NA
CASSARGRGTEAFF
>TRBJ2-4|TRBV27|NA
CASSSPQGPKNIQYF
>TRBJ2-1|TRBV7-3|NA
CASSSRPGGTDNEQFF
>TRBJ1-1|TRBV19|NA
CASSIGVPNTEAFF
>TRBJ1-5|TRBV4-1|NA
CASSQVEVQGGQPQHF
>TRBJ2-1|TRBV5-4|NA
CASSLGGTGGFSSYNEQFF
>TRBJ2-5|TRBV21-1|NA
CASSKELGLAAPQQETQYF